The clone carrying this T cell receptor beta chain came up once. This entry comes from a study of T cell changes during pregnancy in multiple sclerosis. Using immunoSEQ multiplex PCR, the repertoire was profiled, and TCRdb retains in-frame clones only, with some absent. The sample gives 100,000 or so clones, approximately 94% of which show up once; more than 0.8% is in the top ten. J was trimmed by 7 bases and V by 4 bases; bases with no gene match: 8. CDR1 is MNHEY and CDR2 is SVGAGI in the germline V gene. This CDR3 is built from 15 residues. This sequence joins TRBV6-5 and TRBJ2-1; 9 bases align to TRBD1. The TCR comes from a female donor with multiple sclerosis, enrolled in a pregnancy study. The sample consisted of peripheral blood, taken before pregnancy. The CDR3 DNA sequence: TGTGCCAGCAGTTCCCTGACAGGGGGGAGGAATGAGCAGTTCTTC. Its translation is CASSSLTGGRNEQFF.